The rows below give T cell receptor beta chains drawn from one sample of a study of blood T cell repertoires in COVID-19. The repertoire was sequenced with immunoSEQ multiplex PCR; TCRdb's copy has only in-frame clones and lacks some. The sample consists of about 240,000 clones, about 81% of them appearing once. The sample comprised peripheral blood. The receptors were sampled from a woman older than 75 with COVID-19, enrolled during active disease. Each CDR3 is given with its conserved first and last residue. A D gene is named only where the DNA matches it firmly. A row's size may be missing; if present it is once, few, many or a size class.

j_call: TRBJ1-6
clone_size: -
d_call: -
v_call: TRBV9
cdr3_aa: CASSSRTEGNSPLHF
cdr3_nt: TGTGCCAGCAGCTCCAGGACAGAGGGTAATTCACCCCTCCACTTT

j_call: TRBJ2-6
clone_size: -
d_call: -
v_call: TRBV5-1
cdr3_aa: CASSAVDGANVLTF
cdr3_nt: TGCGCCAGCAGCGCCGTAGATGGGGCCAACGTCCTGACTTTC

j_call: TRBJ2-7
clone_size: -
d_call: TRBD1
v_call: TRBV6-5
cdr3_aa: CASSYGTGVYEQYF
cdr3_nt: TGTGCCAGCAGTTACGGGACAGGGGTGTACGAGCAGTACTTC

j_call: TRBJ1-1
clone_size: -
d_call: TRBD1
v_call: TRBV6-5
cdr3_aa: CASTSAGTGTTEAFF
cdr3_nt: TGTGCCAGCACGTCTGCCGGGACAGGGACCACTGAAGCTTTCTTT

j_call: TRBJ2-1
clone_size: once
d_call: -
v_call: TRBV21-1
cdr3_aa: CASSKISRGIYPPCNEQFF
cdr3_nt: TGTGCCAGCAGCAAGATAAGTCGCGGGATCTACCCGCCATGCAATGAGCAGTTCTTC

j_call: TRBJ1-6
clone_size: -
d_call: -
v_call: TRBV7-2
cdr3_aa: CASSPPRRSSYNSPLHF
cdr3_nt: TGTGCCAGCAGCCCCCCGAGGAGGAGCTCCTATAATTCACCCCTCCACTTT

j_call: TRBJ1-5
clone_size: -
d_call: TRBD1
v_call: TRBV7-2
cdr3_aa: CASSSNRGPYSNQPQHF
cdr3_nt: TGTGCCAGCAGCTCGAACAGGGGGCCGTATAGCAATCAGCCCCAGCATTTT

j_call: TRBJ1-2
clone_size: -
d_call: -
v_call: TRBV27
cdr3_aa: CASSLTGELRGYTF
cdr3_nt: TGTGCCAGCAGTTTAACGGGGGAGCTTAGGGGCTACACCTTC

j_call: TRBJ1-5
clone_size: once
d_call: -
v_call: TRBV29-1
cdr3_aa: CSVRAGSSNQPQHF
cdr3_nt: TGCAGCGTTCGTGCCGGGTCAAGCAATCAGCCCCAGCATTTT

j_call: TRBJ1-3
clone_size: -
d_call: -
v_call: TRBV2
cdr3_aa: CASNRGGNTIYF
cdr3_nt: TGTGCCAGCAATAGAGGAGGCAACACCATATATTTT

j_call: TRBJ2-1
clone_size: -
d_call: TRBD2
v_call: TRBV11-2
cdr3_aa: CASSLDSGLAGGRVNEQFF
cdr3_nt: TGTGCCAGCAGCTTAGACTCAGGACTAGCGGGAGGAAGGGTAAATGAGCAGTTCTTC

j_call: TRBJ1-1
clone_size: few
d_call: -
v_call: TRBV19
cdr3_aa: CASSPQAGGTEAFF
cdr3_nt: TGTGCCAGTAGTCCGCAGGCTGGCGGGACTGAAGCTTTCTTT

j_call: TRBJ2-4
clone_size: -
d_call: TRBD1
v_call: TRBV19
cdr3_aa: CASSRDRYIQYF
cdr3_nt: TGTGCCAGTAGTCGGGACAGGTACATTCAGTACTTC

j_call: TRBJ2-7
clone_size: -
d_call: TRBD2
v_call: TRBV27
cdr3_aa: CASSRASGSYEQYF
cdr3_nt: TGTGCCAGCAGTCGGGCAAGCGGGAGCTACGAGCAGTACTTC

j_call: TRBJ2-1
clone_size: -
d_call: -
v_call: TRBV9
cdr3_aa: CASSVGGESGHYNEQFF
cdr3_nt: TGTGCCAGCAGCGTAGGGGGGGAGAGCGGCCATTACAATGAGCAGTTCTTC

j_call: TRBJ2-5
clone_size: -
d_call: -
v_call: TRBV3-1/TRBV3-2
cdr3_aa: CASSQSPGDQYF
cdr3_nt: TGTGCCAGCAGCCAGTCCCCAGGTGACCAGTACTTC

j_call: TRBJ2-2
clone_size: -
d_call: TRBD2
v_call: TRBV11-3
cdr3_aa: CASSLISGRAGELFF
cdr3_nt: TGTGCCAGCAGCTTAATTAGCGGGAGGGCCGGGGAGCTGTTTTTT

j_call: TRBJ1-5
clone_size: -
d_call: TRBD1
v_call: TRBV28
cdr3_aa: CASSSGTGGNQPQHF
cdr3_nt: TGTGCCAGCAGTTCCGGGACAGGGGGCAATCAGCCCCAGCATTTT

j_call: TRBJ1-1
clone_size: once
d_call: TRBD1
v_call: TRBV18
cdr3_aa: CASSRQGAENTEAFF
cdr3_nt: TGTGCCAGCTCAAGACAGGGGGCAGAGAACACTGAAGCTTTCTTT

j_call: TRBJ2-7
clone_size: few
d_call: -
v_call: TRBV10-3
cdr3_aa: CAISGDKVYEQYF
cdr3_nt: TGTGCCATCAGTGGGGACAAAGTATACGAGCAGTACTTC

j_call: TRBJ1-2
clone_size: -
d_call: TRBD1
v_call: TRBV19
cdr3_aa: CASKGKGASYGYTF
cdr3_nt: TGTGCCAGTAAGGGGAAGGGGGCCTCCTATGGCTACACCTTC

j_call: TRBJ1-2
clone_size: -
d_call: -
v_call: TRBV28
cdr3_aa: CASSLGHLYGYTF
cdr3_nt: TGTGCCAGCAGTTTAGGACACCTCTATGGCTACACCTTC

j_call: TRBJ2-3
clone_size: -
d_call: -
v_call: TRBV21-1
cdr3_aa: CASSCVAGSPDTQYF
cdr3_nt: TGTGCCAGCAGCTGTGTAGCAGGGTCCCCAGATACGCAGTATTTT

j_call: TRBJ1-2
clone_size: few
d_call: -
v_call: TRBV7-2
cdr3_aa: CASSLNQGRRGGYTF
cdr3_nt: TGTGCCAGCAGCTTAAATCAGGGGAGAAGGGGTGGCTACACCTTC

j_call: TRBJ1-4
clone_size: -
d_call: -
v_call: TRBV15
cdr3_aa: CATSRPGGLRNEKLFF
cdr3_nt: TGTGCCACCAGCAGACCCGGGGGGCTTAGAAATGAAAAACTGTTTTTT

j_call: TRBJ1-4
clone_size: -
d_call: -
v_call: TRBV5-6
cdr3_aa: CASSQGRPNEKLFF
cdr3_nt: TGTGCCAGCTCTCAGGGCAGGCCCAATGAAAAACTGTTTTTT

j_call: TRBJ2-3
clone_size: -
d_call: -
v_call: TRBV10-1
cdr3_aa: CASSGRNNLYTDTQYF
cdr3_nt: TGCGCCAGCAGTGGGAGAAACAACCTTTACACAGATACGCAGTATTTT

j_call: TRBJ2-3
clone_size: -
d_call: TRBD2
v_call: TRBV4-2
cdr3_aa: CASSQDPAGGKIDTQYF
cdr3_nt: TGTGCCAGCAGCCAAGATCCGGCGGGAGGGAAAATAGATACGCAGTATTTT

j_call: TRBJ2-6
clone_size: -
d_call: -
v_call: TRBV7-3
cdr3_aa: CASSFDITNVLTF
cdr3_nt: TGTGCCAGCAGCTTCGATATTACTAACGTCCTGACTTTC

j_call: TRBJ2-3
clone_size: -
d_call: -
v_call: TRBV29-1
cdr3_aa: CSVVLAVTDTQYF
cdr3_nt: TGCAGCGTTGTGTTAGCGGTCACAGATACGCAGTATTTT

j_call: TRBJ2-2
clone_size: -
d_call: TRBD1
v_call: TRBV18
cdr3_aa: CASSPPGTGNTGELFF
cdr3_nt: TGTGCCAGCTCACCCCCTGGGACAGGGAACACCGGGGAGCTGTTTTTT

j_call: TRBJ1-5
clone_size: -
d_call: -
v_call: TRBV30
cdr3_aa: CAPVTLWNQPQHF
cdr3_nt: TGTGCACCGGTCACCCTTTGGAATCAGCCCCAGCATTTT

j_call: TRBJ1-4
clone_size: -
d_call: -
v_call: TRBV2
cdr3_aa: CASSLVQATNEKLFF
cdr3_nt: TGTGCCAGCAGTCTCGTACAGGCAACTAATGAAAAACTGTTTTTT

j_call: TRBJ2-7
clone_size: -
d_call: -
v_call: TRBV11-2
cdr3_aa: CASSPAGYEQYF
cdr3_nt: TGTGCCAGCAGCCCTGCCGGCTACGAGCAGTACTTC

j_call: TRBJ2-5
clone_size: -
d_call: -
v_call: TRBV5-1
cdr3_aa: CASAGGSAQETQYF
cdr3_nt: TGCGCCAGCGCCGGGGGTTCGGCCCAAGAGACCCAGTACTTC

j_call: TRBJ2-1
clone_size: -
d_call: -
v_call: TRBV3-1/TRBV3-2
cdr3_aa: CASSQRSGPRSDEQFF
cdr3_nt: TGTGCCAGCAGCCAGAGGAGCGGCCCAAGATCGGATGAGCAGTTCTTC

j_call: TRBJ1-6
clone_size: -
d_call: TRBD1
v_call: TRBV28
cdr3_aa: CASSPPGQGNSPLHF
cdr3_nt: TGTGCCAGCAGTCCCCCGGGACAGGGGAATTCACCCCTCCACTTT

j_call: TRBJ2-5
clone_size: -
d_call: -
v_call: TRBV28
cdr3_aa: CASRRDSSLETQYF
cdr3_nt: TGTGCCAGCAGGCGGGACTCGTCGTTAGAGACCCAGTACTTC

j_call: TRBJ1-5
clone_size: few
d_call: -
v_call: TRBV7-9
cdr3_aa: CASSVTGYEPQHF
cdr3_nt: TGTGCCAGCAGCGTGACAGGTTATGAGCCCCAGCATTTT

j_call: TRBJ1-2
clone_size: -
d_call: -
v_call: TRBV30
cdr3_aa: CAWGRAETYGYTF
cdr3_nt: TGTGCCTGGGGGAGGGCGGAAACCTATGGCTACACCTTC

j_call: TRBJ1-5
clone_size: -
d_call: -
v_call: TRBV6-2/TRBV6-3
cdr3_aa: CASSYGGGGQPQHF
cdr3_nt: TGTGCCAGCAGTTACGGTGGGGGCGGACAGCCCCAGCATTTT

j_call: TRBJ1-6
clone_size: -
d_call: TRBD1
v_call: TRBV7-6
cdr3_aa: CASRGSRQGNSPLHF
cdr3_nt: TGTGCCAGCAGGGGTTCCCGACAGGGCAATTCACCCCTCCACTTT

j_call: TRBJ2-3
clone_size: -
d_call: TRBD2
v_call: TRBV5-4
cdr3_aa: CASSGGGGTDTQYF
cdr3_nt: TGTGCCAGCAGCGGCGGGGGGGGGACAGATACGCAGTATTTT

j_call: TRBJ2-5
clone_size: -
d_call: TRBD1
v_call: TRBV3-1/TRBV3-2
cdr3_aa: CASSLQGGQETQYF
cdr3_nt: TGTGCCAGCAGCTTACAGGGGGGACAAGAGACCCAGTACTTC

j_call: TRBJ2-3
clone_size: once
d_call: -
v_call: TRBV5-1
cdr3_aa: CASSLVAGTGTQYF
cdr3_nt: TGCGCCAGCAGCTTGGTAGCCGGAACAGGTACGCAGTATTTT

j_call: TRBJ1-1
clone_size: once
d_call: -
v_call: TRBV6-5
cdr3_aa: CASKVWGDTEAFF
cdr3_nt: TGTGCCAGCAAAGTATGGGGAGACACTGAAGCTTTCTTT

j_call: TRBJ1-4
clone_size: -
d_call: TRBD1
v_call: TRBV28
cdr3_aa: CASSLQGAANEKLFF
cdr3_nt: TGTGCCAGCAGTTTACAGGGGGCAGCTAATGAAAAACTGTTTTTT

j_call: TRBJ1-5
clone_size: -
d_call: -
v_call: TRBV28
cdr3_aa: CASSLSQVRQPQHF
cdr3_nt: TGTGCCAGCAGTTTATCGCAGGTTCGACAGCCCCAGCATTTT

j_call: TRBJ1-1
clone_size: -
d_call: TRBD1
v_call: TRBV19
cdr3_aa: CASSGQGNTEAFF
cdr3_nt: TGTGCCAGTTCAGGACAGGGGAACACTGAAGCTTTCTTT

j_call: TRBJ2-1
clone_size: -
d_call: TRBD2
v_call: TRBV7-3
cdr3_aa: CASSSDSGGYNEQFF
cdr3_nt: TGTGCCAGCAGCTCTGATAGCGGGGGCTACAATGAGCAGTTCTTC

j_call: TRBJ2-2
clone_size: few
d_call: -
v_call: TRBV4-1
cdr3_aa: CASSRQAQGGFTGELFF
cdr3_nt: TGCGCCAGCAGCCGGCAAGCTCAGGGTGGGTTCACCGGGGAGCTGTTTTTT

j_call: TRBJ2-4
clone_size: -
d_call: -
v_call: TRBV6-5
cdr3_aa: CASSTRDNKNIQYF
cdr3_nt: TGTGCCAGCAGTACAAGGGACAACAAAAACATTCAGTACTTC

j_call: TRBJ1-3
clone_size: once
d_call: -
v_call: TRBV3-1/TRBV3-2
cdr3_aa: CASSHNWGGPGNTIYF
cdr3_nt: TGTGCCAGCAGCCATAACTGGGGAGGCCCTGGAAACACCATATATTTT

j_call: TRBJ1-2
clone_size: -
d_call: TRBD1
v_call: TRBV30
cdr3_aa: CAWTNRGRGRHGYTF
cdr3_nt: TGTGCCTGGACCAACAGGGGCAGGGGGCGTCATGGCTACACCTTC

j_call: TRBJ2-5
clone_size: -
d_call: TRBD2
v_call: TRBV4-2
cdr3_aa: CASSRTYTTLGTSDKETQYF
cdr3_nt: TGTGCCAGCAGCCGAACGTATACCACACTCGGGACTAGCGATAAAGAGACCCAGTACTTC

j_call: TRBJ2-1
clone_size: -
d_call: TRBD2
v_call: TRBV29-1
cdr3_aa: CSVVGAGTSGAQRVNEQFF
cdr3_nt: TGCAGCGTTGTTGGTGCGGGGACTAGCGGCGCCCAGCGGGTCAATGAGCAGTTCTTC